This T cell receptor (beta chain) is drawn from a study of blood T cell repertoires in COVID-19. Study-level information: Acute and convalescent COVID-19 specimens originated in the United States, Italy and Spain. T cells, B-cell-depleted T cells, or PBMCs supplied cDNA or gDNA.

In the authors' workflow: It was from reference gene primer amplification that nucleated cell counts were estimated. Only in-frame clones appear in the TCRdb table, and some are missing; sequencing was by immunoSEQ multiplex PCR. The V and J calls and the clone size are those of that table, but D and trimming were determined from the DNA. Of about 220,000 clones detected, approximately 86% appear once; the ten largest clones hold 3.6%. Germline loops: CDR1 MNHEY, CDR2 SVGEGT. This CDR3 contains 15 residues. Trimming cost V 4 bases and J 0 bases; bases outside gene matches: 1. This receptor was obtained from a woman older than 75 with acute or convalescent COVID-19. Input material: peripheral blood. This chain links TRBV6-2 or TRBV6-3 with TRBJ2-1, with 9 positions matching TRBD2. CDR3 sequence reads: CASSSTSGSYNEQFF. The CDR3 DNA reads as TGTGCCAGCAGTTCGACTAGCGGCTCCTACAATGAGCAGTTCTTC.